The next 14 T cell receptor beta chains were all read from a single sample in a study of technical replicates of blood from a few donors. Clones were read by immunoSEQ multiplex PCR, and TCRdb kept only the in-frame ones, dropping some. In the table there are tens of thousands of clones, 93% of which are singletons. What was sequenced was T cells isolated from PBMCs. The source of these receptors is a human donor in good health.

The chain links TRBV7-9 to TRBJ1-1; tentative D call: TRBD1 (5 bases). V dropped 5 bases and J dropped 5 bases, with 24 bases sitting between them. Germline CDR1 reads SEHNR; CDR2 reads FQNEAQ (reference sequence). The CDR3 consists of 17 residues. The CDR3 loop reads CASSRSGGSALSTEAFF. The DNA of the CDR3 is TGTGCCAGCAGCCGGTCCGGGGGTTCGGCTTTATCGACTGAAGCTTTCTTT.

The V and J genes are TRBV14 and TRBJ2-7, with 9 bases aligning to TRBD1. Germline values: CDR1 SGHDN, CDR2 FVKESK. The CDR3 runs 15 residues. V gave up 2 bases and J gave up 3 bases; unmatched junction bases: 5. The CDR3 coding sequence is TGTGCCAGCAGCCAAAGCCGGGACAGGGTCTACGAGCAGTACTTC. Protein: CASSQSRDRVYEQYF. The full variable domain, with the rest looked up from reference TRBV14 and TRBJ2-7, is EAGVTQFPSHSVIEKGQTVTLRCDPISGHDNLYWYRRVMGKEIKFLLHFVKESKQDESGMPNNRFLAERTGGTYSTLKVQPAELEDSGVYFCASSQSRDRVYEQYFGPGTRLTVT.

The table lists this clone with a count of one. One junction end disagrees with the germline gene, perhaps due to a read error. The chain has TRBV7-2 and TRBJ2-1, with D possibly TRBD2 on 5 matching bases. This CDR3 comprises 15 residues. Germline V gene lookup returns CDR1 SGHTA and CDR2 FQGNSA. CDR3: CASSLFVGYTWERFF. The CDR3 DNA follows: TGTGCCAGCAGCCTATTCGTGGGCTATACGTGGGAGCGGTTCTTC.

The chain carries TRBV4-1 and TRBJ2-5; 8 bases align to TRBD2. Germline V gene lookup returns CDR1 MGHRA and CDR2 YSYEKL. There are 15 residues in the CDR3. Losses at the gene ends were 1 base for V and 5 bases for J; bases not matched to a gene: 6. The CDR3 protein is CASSQVGRGVETQYF. CDR3 in DNA: TGCGCCAGCAGCCAAGTCGGGAGGGGGGTTGAGACCCAGTACTTC.

This chain links TRBV28 with TRBJ2-7; D gene unclear. Trimming cost V 4 bases and J 2 bases, with 15 bases left between them. The germline V gene encodes CDR1 MDHEN and CDR2 SYDVKM. The CDR3 runs to 15 residues. CDR3: CASSSPRQAPYEQYF. The CDR3 DNA is TGTGCCAGCAGTTCACCCCGCCAGGCACCCTACGAGCAGTACTTC.

The V gene is TRBV6-1, the J gene TRBJ1-4, with D perhaps matching TRBD1 (6 bases). The CDR3 sequence is 15 residues long. Germline CDR1 reads MNHNS; CDR2 reads SASEGT. The V end lost 2 bases, the J end lost 4 bases, and 11 bases lay between the germline ends. The DNA of the CDR3 is TGTGCCAGCAGTGAAATGCGGGGGCGTAATGAAAAACTGTTTTTT. It encodes CASSEMRGRNEKLFF.

This clone has a single count. V and J are TRBV6-4 and TRBJ1-2; 7 bases are shared with TRBD1. V trimming: 5 bases; J trimming: 4 bases; junction bases outside the gene matches: 10. The germline V gene has CDR1 MRHNA and CDR2 SNTAGT. This CDR3 comprises 15 residues. CDR3 sequence reads: CASSRNTGAGYGYTF. CDR3 bases: TGTGCCAGCAGTCGAAACACAGGGGCCGGCTATGGCTACACCTTC.

This clone was detected only once. As DNA, the CDR3 is TGCGCCAGCAGCTTGGGGCAGGTTGGTCAGCCCCAGCATTTT. Translating it yields CASSLGQVGQPQHF. The chain uses TRBV5-1 and TRBJ1-5; D is unclear. The V end was cut by 0 bases, the J end by 6 bases, with 10 bases between. This CDR3 region has 14 residues. Germline V gene lookup returns CDR1 SGHRS and CDR2 YFSETQ. Full variable domain (rest looked up from reference TRBV5-1 and TRBJ1-5): KAGVTQTPRYLIKTRGQQVTLSCSPISGHRSVSWYQQTPGQGLQFLFEYFSETQRNKGNFPGRFSGRQFSNSRSEMNVSTLELGDSALYLCASSLGQVGQPQHFGDGTRLSIL.

The rearrangement uses TRBV4-2 and TRBJ2-5; perhaps TRBD1 as D (7 bases). CDR1 and CDR2 from the germline V gene are LGHNA and YNFKEQ. V was trimmed by 4 bases and J by 3 bases, leaving 15 bases between them. The CDR3 totals 15 residues. The CDR3 region has the DNA TGTGCCAGCAGCCGTATCAGGGGGGCTGAAGAGACCCAGTACTTC. Translated, it gives CASSRIRGAEETQYF.

The rearrangement links TRBV29-1 to TRBJ1-2; D gene ambiguous. The germline CDR1 and CDR2 sequences are SQVTM and ANQGSEA. The germline V and J ends were trimmed by 6 bases and 0 bases, with 17 bases remaining between them. CDR3 length: 15 residues. The CDR3 sequence: CSVPVLGEANYGYTF. CDR3 DNA sequence: TGCAGCGTCCCAGTCCTGGGAGAAGCTAACTATGGCTACACCTTC.

The chain's CDR3 is CASRRAGGPYNEQFF. CDR3 coding DNA: TGTGCCAGCAGGCGAGCGGGGGGACCCTACAATGAGCAGTTCTTC. V usage is TRBV6-4 and J usage is TRBJ2-1; the match to TRBD2 covers 9 bases. The V segment lost 6 bases and the J segment 2 bases; nucleotides outside the gene matches: 5. The CDR3 runs to 15 residues. From germline, CDR1 is MRHNA and CDR2 SNTAGT.

The chain carries TRBV7-2 and TRBJ1-4, with a possible D match to TRBD1 (5 bases). V gave up 2 bases and J gave up 6 bases, with 16 bases separating them. The CDR3 totals 16 residues. Per germline, CDR1 SGHTA and CDR2 FQGNSA. CDR3 protein: CASSLTTGVGHEKLFF. In DNA, the CDR3 is TGTGCCAGCAGCTTAACAACGGGGGTCGGACATGAAAAACTGTTTTTT.

J is TRBJ1-2 and V is TRBV5-6, with D tentatively TRBD1 (6 bases). Trimming removed 3 bases from V and 4 bases from J, with 13 bases in between. Germline CDR1 reads SGHDT; CDR2 reads YYEEEE. The CDR3 consists of 14 residues. The chain's CDR3 is CASSSPGQSYGYTF. CDR3 in DNA: TGTGCCAGCAGCTCACCTGGACAGTCCTATGGCTACACCTTC.

The chain employs TRBV5-1 and TRBJ1-3; 8 nucleotides align to TRBD1. V shed 1 base and J 4 bases; nucleotides not matched to a gene: 7. The germline V gene has CDR1 SGHRS and CDR2 YFSETQ. The CDR3 has 16 amino acids. As DNA, the CDR3 is TGCGCCAGCAGCTTGAACGGACAGGGAGCCGGAAACACCATATATTTT. Translation: CASSLNGQGAGNTIYF.